This T cell receptor (beta chain) stems from a study of blood T cells in healthy people across ages. Study-wide results and caveats: Samples with more naive T cells showed higher observed beta diversity.

Healthy Caucasian individuals from Russia aged roughly 6 to 100 were enrolled as donors. Whenever a sample was processed, at least 6.5 million PBMCs were isolated. A sample-barcoded 5' primer and a J-beta primer mix were used in a second PCR of about 7 to 11 cycles. One entry per CDR3 protein, called by TCRdb with MiXCR from the 5' RACE reads. This sample yields fewer than 900,000 distinct CDR3 sequences, of which around 36% are seen a single time; 10% to 15% belongs to the top ten. CDR3 length: 14 amino acids. Germline V gene data show CDR1 as SNHLY and CDR2 as FYNNEI. The V end lost 6 bases, the J end lost 6 bases, and 15 bases lay between the germline ends. A note on this clonotype: What it recognizes is unknown.

The gene calls are TRBV2 and TRBJ1-5; D call uncertain. The TCR sequence derives from a man between 18 and 35 years old in good health. Sequenced sample: blood. The CDR3 here is CASRGPPAAQPQHF. CDR3 in DNA: TGTGCCAGCAGAGGCCCACCCGCGGCTCAGCCCCAGCATTTT.